This T cell receptor (beta chain) was identified during a study of shared T cell receptors in the human thymus. This CDR3 comprises 12 residues. The germline CDR1 and CDR2 sequences are SGHTS and YDEGEE. Trimming left V 3 bases short and J 8 bases short, with 11 bases between. TCRdb keeps only in-frame clones here, not all; method: immunoSEQ multiplex PCR. The repertoire holds 500,000 to 850,000 clones, with 80% to 90% as singletons. The sample was also linked to a second study, of human thymus T cells. That work states: Corrective surgery for congenital heart defects was being performed on the healthy Finnish infants who were the donors. Resections obtained during corrective heart surgery supplied the thymus tissue. It looked as if thymic and blood repertoires used V and J genes in a biased way. Unrelated individuals had highly overlapping thymic repertoires, as reported in related research.

The genes are TRBV5-8 and TRBJ1-2; D perhaps matches TRBD1 (6 bases). This receptor was identified in a boy less than two years old with a congenital heart defect. Sequenced material: thymocytes. Here the CDR3 reads CASSSRGRGYTF. CDR3 sequence (DNA): TGTGCCAGCAGCTCCAGGGGACGAGGCTACACCTTC.